The clone carrying this T cell receptor (beta chain) was seen repeatedly, ten times or more. Its cognate antigen is unknown. This specimen comes from a study of T cells in Graves' hyperthyroidism and ophthalmopathy. Diagnosis relied on clinical symptoms, serum thyroxine and TRAb, thyroid ultrasound and orbital computed tomography. Findings and caveats of the study: Researchers found most expanded thyroid clonotypes above 0.001 in blood as well.

Germline V gene data show CDR1 as MNHNY and CDR2 as SVGAGI (reference sequence). Trimming removed 2 bases at V and 7 bases at J, with 2 bases between. The CDR3 has 10 residues. What was amplified from RNA transcripts were TCR beta CDR3 regions. A set of HTBI primers served as the primers for a first-round RT-PCR of the TCR CDR3. TCRdb ran MiXCR on the multiplex PCR reads and lists one entry per CDR3 protein. The sample consists of some 92,000 distinct CDR3 sequences, around 37% of them appearing once. The V gene is TRBV6-6, the J gene TRBJ1-2; D unresolved. Material: peripheral blood or thyroid tissue (not recorded which). This TCR was recovered from a woman aged 30 to 39 with Graves' hyperthyroidism. CDR3 DNA sequence: TGTGCCAGCAGTTACGCTGGCTACACCTTC. It specifies CASSYAGYTF.